Described below is a single T cell receptor (beta chain) sequence and its context. The data originate from a study of blood T cell repertoires in COVID-19. This CDR3 is 15 amino acids long. V shed 2 bases and J shed 1 base, with 11 bases lying between them. Germline loops: CDR1 MDHEN, CDR2 SYDVKM. Generated by immunoSEQ multiplex PCR, the TCRdb table keeps only in-frame clones and is missing some. Of approximately 220,000 clones in the sample, around 88% were seen once. This sequence joins TRBV28 and TRBJ2-5; a weak D match, TRBD2 (6 bases). This receptor was taken from a woman aged 45 to 65 with acute or convalescent COVID-19. The sequenced sample was peripheral blood. The CDR3 region is CASSLLGRLQETQYF. CDR3 nucleotides: TGTGCCAGCAGTTTACTTGGGAGGCTCCAAGAGACCCAGTACTTC. The whole variable domain, filled in from reference TRBV28 and TRBJ2-5, reads DVKVTQSSRYLVKRTGEKVFLECVQDMDHENMFWYRQDPGLGLRLIYFSYDVKMKEKGDIPEGYSVSREKKERFSLILESASTNQTSMYLCASSLLGRLQETQYFGPGTRLLVL.